These T cell receptor beta chains were read from a single sample in a study of blood T cell repertoires in COVID-19. Here immunoSEQ multiplex PCR was the method, and the copy in TCRdb shows in-frame clones only, minus some. The repertoire holds around 120,000 clones, with 65% to 90% as singletons. The specimen was PBMCs or T cells enriched from blood (not recorded which). Receptors originate from a woman aged 45 to 65 who had recovered from COVID-19. Both conserved end residues are part of each CDR3. D genes are given only for firm matches. A clone size is listed for some rows: how often the clone was seen (once, few, many), or a class if it is expanded.

>.|.|TRBJ1-6|TRBV28
TGTGCCAGCAGTTCACCCGGACAGAACAATTCACCCCTCCACTTT
CASSSPGQNNSPLHF
>.|once|TRBJ2-7|TRBV19
TGTGCCAGTAGGGACAGTGCCTACGAGCAGTACTTC
CASRDSAYEQYF
>.|.|TRBJ2-7|TRBV11-3
TGTGCCAGCAGCTTAGAAGGCAGGGCCGAGCAGTACTTC
CASSLEGRAEQYF
>TRBD2|.|TRBJ2-4|TRBV4-1
TGCGCCAGCAGCAAATTGGAACTAGCGGGGGGGGTCAAAAACATTCAGTACTTC
CASSKLELAGGVKNIQYF
>TRBD1|.|TRBJ1-1|TRBV7-9
TGTGCCAGCAGCCCAAGGGACAGCCTGAACACTGAAGCTTTCTTT
CASSPRDSLNTEAFF
>TRBD1|.|TRBJ2-3|TRBV5-1
TGCGCCAGCAGCCACGGACAGGGGGCTGATACGCAGTATTTT
CASSHGQGADTQYF
>TRBD1|.|TRBJ1-5|TRBV30
TGTGCCTGGAGCCGACAGGGGCGTCAGCCCCAGCATTTT
CAWSRQGRQPQHF
>TRBD1|once|TRBJ1-2|TRBV5-1
TGCGCCAGCAGCTTGGATCCACTGACAGGGCCCGGTTCGGATGGCTACACCTTC
CASSLDPLTGPGSDGYTF
>.|.|TRBJ2-4|TRBV4-1
TGCGCCAGCAGCCAAGAGTCCAGTAACCTAGCCAAAAACATTCAGTACTTC
CASSQESSNLAKNIQYF
>.|.|TRBJ2-7|TRBV19
TGTGCCACCCTTAGTCCAGGGCAGAGGGAGCAGTACTTC
CATLSPGQREQYF
>.|.|TRBJ2-3|TRBV30
TGTGCCTGGAGTGTTAGGAGGGGGGGTTTACTGGCAGATACGCAGTATTTT
CAWSVRRGGLLADTQYF
>TRBD1|.|TRBJ2-1|TRBV11-3
TGTGCCAGCAGCCCCTCCTCTTCGACGGGACAGCGAACCAATGAGCAGTTCTTC
CASSPSSSTGQRTNEQFF
>TRBD1|.|TRBJ2-2|TRBV18
TGTGCCAGCTCCCGCTCCGACAGGGCGGCCGGGGAGCTGTTTTTT
CASSRSDRAAGELFF
>.|.|TRBJ1-1|TRBV7-3
TGTGCCAGCAGCTTAAAGCCCTCTGGGGGGGGATGGACTGAAGCTTTCTTT
CASSLKPSGGGWTEAFF
>TRBD2|few|TRBJ2-5|TRBV7-9
TGTGCCAGCAGCTTTTCGGGAGGAGAGACCCAGTACTTC
CASSFSGGETQYF
>.|.|TRBJ2-3|TRBV4-3
TGCGCCAGCAGCCAATACGGGCCAGGGAATTCAGATACGCAGTATTTT
CASSQYGPGNSDTQYF
>TRBD1|.|TRBJ1-2|TRBV7-8
TGTGCCAGCAGCTTTGGGGGACAGGGCCGTGGCTACACCTTC
CASSFGGQGRGYTF
>.|.|TRBJ2-3|TRBV19
TGTGCCAGTAGTACCGGTACCAGCACAGATACGCAGTATTTT
CASSTGTSTDTQYF
>TRBD1|.|TRBJ2-7|TRBV9
TGTGCCAGCAGCGGGTCCGGGACAGGGACGGGGACCTACGAGCAGTACTTC
CASSGSGTGTGTYEQYF
>TRBD2|.|TRBJ2-3|TRBV4-1
TGCGCCAGCAGAGCGGGGGGCCTCACAGATACGCAGTATTTT
CASRAGGLTDTQYF
>.|once|TRBJ2-3|TRBV19
TGTGCCAGTAGTATGATCGACATAAGATCTGATACGCAGTATTTT
CASSMIDIRSDTQYF
>.|.|TRBJ2-7|TRBV7-9
TGTGCCAGCAGCCGGACAGACTACGAGCAGTACTTC
CASSRTDYEQYF
>TRBD2|.|TRBJ2-1|TRBV5-1
TGCGCCAGCAGCTCCGGGACTAGCCTAAATGAGCAGTTCTTC
CASSSGTSLNEQFF
>.|.|TRBJ1-4|TRBV2
TGTGCCAGCAGTGAGGGTACCGCAGGGGAAAAACTGTTTTTT
CASSEGTAGEKLFF
>.|.|TRBJ2-1|TRBV10-3
TGTGCCATCAGTGAGTCGGCCGTGGCCGAGGTCGACAATGAGCAGTTCTTC
CAISESAVAEVDNEQFF
>TRBD1|.|TRBJ1-2|TRBV19
TGTGCCAGTAGTACCCGGGACAGGGGGCGCTTCTCGGGGTACACCTTC
CASSTRDRGRFSGYTF